This record looks at one T cell receptor beta chain sequence and its context. This CDR3 comprises 13 residues. The germline V gene has CDR1 SNHLY and CDR2 FYNNEI. V gave up 3 bases and J gave up 2 bases, with 5 bases separating them. Naive CD8 cells lacked CD45RO, underwent positive selection for CCR7 and left out terminally differentiated effector memory CD45RA+ cells. The sample originates from a study of shared clonotypes between healthy human individuals. TCRdb keeps only in-frame clones here, not all; method: immunoSEQ multiplex PCR. The sample has about 2 million clones, roughly 94% seen once. This sequence was found in a man in his late teens or twenties in good health. The sequencing input was naive CD8+ T cells sorted from blood. The V gene is TRBV2, the J gene TRBJ2-1; D uncertain. The CDR3 coding sequence is TGTGCCAGCAGTGACTCGGCCTACAATGAGCAGTTCTTC. Protein sequence: CASSDSAYNEQFF.